Following are 12 T cell receptor beta chains from one sample sequenced in a study of CD8 T cells in ankylosing spondylitis. Each CDR3 protein is one row after TCRdb ran MiXCR on the 5' RACE reads. The data contain about 150,000 distinct CDR3 sequences, approximately 48% of them singletons. The sample comprised synovial fluid, either unsorted or a sorted T cell fraction (not recorded which). These receptors all stem from a male donor with ankylosing spondylitis.

The sample holds a few counts of this clonotype. The chain employs TRBV12-3 or TRBV12-4 and TRBJ2-1; D perhaps matches TRBD2 (5 bases). Trimming pared 11 bases from V and 9 bases from J, leaving 20 bases between. The length of the CDR3 is 13 residues. CDR3 amino acids: CAASSSGAGEQFF. In DNA form, the CDR3 reads TGTGCCGCCAGCAGTTCGGGTGCGGGTGAGCAGTTCTTC.

This clonotype was seen a few times. This chain uses TRBV18 with TRBJ2-4, with 7 positions matching TRBD2. Germline-derived CDR1 and CDR2 are KGHSH and LQKENI. The V segment lost 2 bases and the J segment 2 bases; nucleotides outside the gene matches: 18. This CDR3 spans 20 amino acids. CDR3 loop: CASSPYTMTSTSWSKNIQYF. The CDR3 DNA sequence: TGTGCCAGCTCACCATACACAATGACTAGCACTAGCTGGTCCAAAAACATTCAGTACTTC.

As concerns this clonotype: This may be a read error, as it is one base from a much larger clone. The genes are TRBV19 and TRBJ2-7; TRBD2 is a possible D gene (5 bases). With 2 bases removed from V and 3 bases from J, the gap between germline ends came to 8 bases. Germline CDR1 LNHDA, CDR2 SQIVND (reference sequence). The CDR3 sequence is 13 residues long. The CDR3 DNA sequence: TGTGCCAGTAGTATAAGGGCGGGCTACGAGCAGTACTTC. As protein: CASSIRAGYEQYF. Full variable domain (missing parts from reference TRBV19 and TRBJ2-7): DGGITQSPKYLFRKEGQNVTLSCEQNLNHDAMYWYRQDPGQGLRLIYYSQIVNDFQKGDIAEGYSVSREKKESFPLTVTSAQKNPTAFYLCASSIRAGYEQYFGPGTRLTVT.

V usage is TRBV7-3 and J usage is TRBJ1-1, with D possibly being TRBD1 (6 bases). The CDR3 is 13 amino acids. The V gene's germline CDR1 is SGHTA and CDR2 FQGTGA. Trimming took off 8 bases at V and 0 bases at J, with 10 bases between the two ends. This chain's CDR3 is CASRQDLNTEAFF. The CDR3, as DNA: TGTGCCAGCCGACAGGATCTGAACACTGAAGCTTTCTTT. Together with reference TRBV7-3 and TRBJ1-1, the CDR3 gives the full variable domain: GAGVSQTPSNKVTEKGKYVELRCDPISGHTALYWYRQSLGQGPEFLIYFQGTGAADDSGLPNDRFFAVRPEGSVSTLKIQRTERGDSAVYLCASRQDLNTEAFFGQGTRLTVV.

The V and J genes are TRBV7-9 and TRBJ1-1, with D uncertain. Germline loops: CDR1 SEHNR, CDR2 FQNEAQ (reference sequence). This CDR3 is built from 14 residues. Trimming pared 5 bases from V and 2 bases from J, leaving 12 bases between. CDR3 in DNA: TGTGCCAGCAGCACCGAAGAGAACAACACTGAAGCTTTCTTT. This codes for CASSTEENNTEAFF. The full variable domain, in which reference TRBV7-9 and TRBJ1-1 provide the parts outside the CDR3, is DTGVSQNPRHKITKRGQNVTFRCDPISEHNRLYWYRQTLGQGPEFLTYFQNEAQLEKSRLLSDRFSAERPKGSFSTLEIQRTEQGDSAMYLCASSTEENNTEAFFGQGTRLTVV.

This clonotype has more than one count but fewer than ten. CDR3 loop: CSARGLVFYNEQFF. CDR3 nucleotides: TGCAGTGCTAGAGGACTAGTATTCTACAATGAGCAGTTCTTC. This chain connects TRBV20-1 to TRBJ2-1; a possible D gene is TRBD2 (6 bases). Germline CDR1 and CDR2: DFQATT and SNEGSKA (reference sequence). This CDR3 is 14 amino acids long. Trimming took off 1 base at V and 3 bases at J, with 10 bases between the two ends.

This clonotype has a handful of counts. This chain uses TRBV12-3 or TRBV12-4 with TRBJ2-7; TRBD2 is a possible D gene (6 bases). This CDR3 contains 14 residues. V shed 1 base and J shed 3 bases, with 10 bases lying between them. CDR3 DNA: TGTGCCAGCAGTTTAGGGCCGGGGGTCTACGAGCAGTACTTC. Translated, it gives CASSLGPGVYEQYF.

This clonotype appeared many times. The chain is built from TRBV5-1 and TRBJ1-1; the match to TRBD1 covers 7 bases. The CDR3 loop spans 16 amino acids. Trimming cost V 5 bases and J 1 base; bases outside gene matches: 11. Germline V lookup: CDR1 SGHRS, CDR2 YFSETQ. CDR3 DNA: TGCGCCAGCAGAGCGACAGGGCCCGCGGGGAACACTGAAGCTTTCTTT. Protein product: CASRATGPAGNTEAFF.

This chain joins TRBV7-6 and TRBJ1-6; D may be TRBD1 (5 bases). The CDR3 has 15 amino acids. V was clipped by 4 bases and J by 7 bases, with 14 bases between them. Germline V gene lookup returns CDR1 SGHVS and CDR2 FNYEAQ. The CDR3 region has the DNA TGTGCCAGCAGCTCCGGCGGCAGGGTGAATTCACCCCTCCACTTT. Encoded protein: CASSSGGRVNSPLHF.

In its sample, this clonotype was seen many times. The chain is built from TRBV28 and TRBJ1-1, with D unclear. V lost 3 bases, J lost 4 bases, and 9 bases lay in between. CDR1 and CDR2 from the germline V gene are MDHEN and SYDVKM. The CDR3 runs 13 residues. Here the CDR3 reads CASSFWSSTEAFF. DNA of the CDR3: TGTGCCAGCAGTTTCTGGAGCAGCACTGAAGCTTTCTTT. Full variable domain (remainder filled in from reference TRBV28 and TRBJ1-1): DVKVTQSSRYLVKRTGEKVFLECVQDMDHENMFWYRQDPGLGLRLIYFSYDVKMKEKGDIPEGYSVSREKKERFSLILESASTNQTSMYLCASSFWSSTEAFFGQGTRLTVV.

This clonotype came up a few times. This rearrangement joins TRBV11-3 to TRBJ2-5, with D maybe TRBD1 (6 bases). The CDR3 extends over 16 amino acids. Germline V lookup: CDR1 SGHNT, CDR2 YENEEA. V was clipped by 5 bases and J by 3 bases, with 19 bases between them. The CDR3 coding sequence is TGTGCCAGCAGCGCCCGGGACAACGAGATGAAAGAGACCCAGTACTTC. Its translation is CASSARDNEMKETQYF.

The chain recombines TRBV4-3 with TRBJ2-1, with 7 bases aligning to TRBD1. Germline CDR1 is LGHNA and CDR2 is YSLEER. The CDR3 totals 15 residues. V was pared by 0 bases and J by 4 bases, with 3 bases of the junction left unmatched. CDR3 nucleotides: TGCGCCAGCAGCCAAGACCCGACAGGGTACAATGAGCAGTTCTTC. Encoded protein: CASSQDPTGYNEQFF.